What follows are 20 T cell receptor beta chains derived from one specimen sequenced in a study of early T cells in non-severe SARS-CoV-2 infection. Via MiXCR, TCRdb re-called the 5' RACE reads, giving one row per CDR3 protein. The sample holds 90,000 to 120,000 distinct CDR3 sequences, roughly 12% seen once. Sequenced input: whole blood. The receptors were gathered from an adult who was a healthcare worker with PCR-confirmed SARS-CoV-2 infection or an uninfected control (not recorded which).

This clonotype was picked up many times. The rearrangement links TRBV10-3 to TRBJ2-7; D gene ambiguous. Trimming left V 2 bases short and J 2 bases short, with 10 bases between. In germline, CDR1 is ENHRY, CDR2 SYGVKD. This CDR3 region has 14 residues. CDR3 sequence: CAISETSVTYEQYF. The CDR3 DNA follows: TGTGCCATCAGTGAGACGTCGGTGACCTACGAGCAGTACTTC.

This clonotype was recorded at least ten times. This chain connects TRBV5-1 to TRBJ2-3; 7 positions match TRBD1. CDR1 is SGHRS and CDR2 is YFSETQ in the germline V gene. V lost 4 bases, J lost 1 base, and 12 bases stayed unmatched. CDR3 size: 17 residues. The CDR3, as DNA: TGCGCCAGCAGCCGCGCAAGACAGGGATTGGGCACAGATACGCAGTATTTT. Protein product: CASSRARQGLGTDTQYF.

The chain joins TRBV11-2 to TRBJ1-1, with 7 bases identical to TRBD1. With V trimmed by 6 bases and J by 2 bases, 9 bases remained unmatched. CDR1 SGHAT and CDR2 FQNNGV come from the germline V gene. The CDR3 is 15 residues long. In DNA, the CDR3 is TGTGCCAGCAGTCGACGGAAAGGGGGCAACACTGAAGCTTTCTTT. Its translation: CASSRRKGGNTEAFF.

The chain combines TRBV19 with TRBJ1-2; D gene uncertain. The CDR3 has 13 residues. Germline lookup yields CDR1 LNHDA and CDR2 SQIVND (reference sequence). Trimming took off 4 bases at V and 2 bases at J, with 8 bases between the two ends. As DNA, the CDR3 is TGTGCCAGTAGTAGCGACGACAACTATGGCTACACCTTC. This gives the protein CASSSDDNYGYTF.

In its sample, this clonotype was seen a few times. This CDR3 is CASSLIHPGSEQFF. Here the CDR3 DNA reads TGTGCCAGCAGCTTAATACACCCCGGCAGTGAGCAGTTCTTC. This sequence joins TRBV7-3 and TRBJ2-1; D remains unclear. The V end lost 1 base, the J end lost 9 bases, and 13 bases lay between the germline ends. Germline V gene data show CDR1 as SGHTA and CDR2 as FQGTGA. CDR3 length: 14 residues.

This clonotype has just a few counts. This chain connects TRBV13 to TRBJ2-1, with 7 bases lining up with TRBD1. Looked up from germline, CDR1 is PRHDT and CDR2 is FYEKMQ (reference sequence). The CDR3 length is 16 residues. Trimming removed 4 bases from V and 4 bases from J; junction bases left unmatched: 10. CDR3 amino acids: CASSWRGTALYNEQFF. The CDR3 DNA is TGTGCCAGCAGCTGGAGAGGGACAGCTCTTTACAATGAGCAGTTCTTC.

This clonotype came up a few times. The chain couples TRBV28 to TRBJ1-2; 9 bases align to TRBD1. CDR1 and CDR2 (germline): MDHEN, SYDVKM. The CDR3 sequence is 16 residues long. V dropped 5 bases and J dropped 4; count of bases not matched to a gene: 11. CDR3 DNA sequence: TGTGCCAGCAGTACAGGGGGCCCCCATACCTCCTATGGCTACACCTTC. Its translation: CASSTGGPHTSYGYTF.

The rearrangement joins TRBV6-5 to TRBJ2-6; no clear D gene. From germline, CDR1 is MNHEY and CDR2 SVGAGI. This CDR3 has 17 residues. The V end was cut by 2 bases, the J end by 0 bases, with 11 bases between. The CDR3: CASSYRALSSGANVLTF. Written as DNA, the CDR3 is TGTGCCAGCAGTTACCGGGCGTTGAGCTCTGGGGCCAACGTCCTGACTTTC.

At least ten counts were recorded for this clonotype. The J gene is TRBJ2-1, the V gene TRBV7-8; either TRBD1 or TRBD2 may supply D (5 bases each). The CDR3 loop spans 15 amino acids. V lost 8 bases and J 4 bases, leaving 18 bases between the germline ends. Germline lookup yields CDR1 SGHVS and CDR2 FQNEAQ. The CDR3 is CASGYGAGTYNEQFF. Written as DNA, the CDR3 is TGTGCCAGCGGCTACGGGGCCGGAACGTACAATGAGCAGTTCTTC.

This rearrangement joins TRBV24-1 to TRBJ2-1; 11 bases align to TRBD2. Trimming cost V 3 bases and J 9 bases; bases outside gene matches: 3. The germline V gene encodes CDR1 KGHDR and CDR2 SFDVKD. CDR3 size: 14 residues. DNA for the CDR3: TGTGCCACCAGTGATGTGCTAGCGGGAGGTGAGCAGTTCTTC. It encodes CATSDVLAGGEQFF.

This clonotype was counted ten times or more. This chain connects TRBV30 to TRBJ1-5, with a tentative D call TRBD1 (5 bases). Germline V gives CDR1 GTSNPN, CDR2 SVGIG (reference sequence). Trimming left V 0 bases short and J 2 bases short, with 5 bases between. The CDR3 spans 13 residues. CDR3 nucleotide sequence: TGTGCCTGGAGTGTAGGGGGCAATCAGCCCCAGCATTTT. Its protein is CAWSVGGNQPQHF.

Many counts were recorded for this clonotype. This may stem from a read error, because a much larger clone lies one nucleotide away. The rearrangement links TRBV7-3 to TRBJ2-5; D call uncertain. The CDR3 contains 11 residues. Per germline, CDR1 SGHTA and CDR2 FQGTGA. Trimming left V 4 bases short and J 5 bases short, with 5 bases between. The CDR3 DNA follows: TGTGCCAGCAGCTCCGGGGAGACCCAGTACTTC. Amino acid sequence: CASSSGETQYF.

The chain has TRBV5-1 and TRBJ2-1; 15 bases match TRBD2. J gave up 8 bases and V 0 bases, and 3 bases lay outside the gene matches. The CDR3 extends over 16 amino acids. Germline assignment: CDR1 SGHRS and CDR2 YFSETQ. CDR3 sequence: CASSLGTSGREDEQFF. The CDR3, as DNA: TGCGCCAGCAGCTTGGGGACTAGCGGGAGGGAGGATGAGCAGTTCTTC. Combining the CDR3 with reference TRBV5-1 and TRBJ2-1 gives the whole variable domain KAGVTQTPRYLIKTRGQQVTLSCSPISGHRSVSWYQQTPGQGLQFLFEYFSETQRNKGNFPGRFSGRQFSNSRSEMNVSTLELGDSALYLCASSLGTSGREDEQFFGPGTRLTVL.

This clonotype was found many times. CDR3 in amino acids: CASKGTGGGNQPQHF. The CDR3 DNA follows: TGTGCCAGCAAGGGGACAGGGGGAGGCAATCAGCCCCAGCATTTT. The V gene is TRBV2, the J gene TRBJ1-5, with 11 bases matching TRBD1. This CDR3 region has 15 residues. V lost 7 bases, J lost 2 bases, and 4 bases stayed unmatched. CDR1 and CDR2 (germline): SNHLY, FYNNEI.

V and J are TRBV7-3 and TRBJ2-1, with a tentative D call TRBD2 (5 bases). V was trimmed by 5 bases and J by 7 bases, leaving 18 bases between them. The CDR3 loop spans 15 amino acids. The germline CDR1 and CDR2 sequences are SGHTA and FQGTGA. The CDR3 loop is CASSPKVASSNEQFF. The CDR3, as DNA: TGTGCCAGCAGCCCGAAGGTGGCTAGCTCGAATGAGCAGTTCTTC.

This clonotype was detected only a few times. This chain links TRBV7-9 with TRBJ2-7; D unclear. Germline CDR1 SEHNR, CDR2 FQNEAQ (reference sequence). The ends were cut back, 0 bases at V and 1 base at J, with 19 bases in the middle. This CDR3 region has 18 residues. The CDR3 loop reads CASSLALGPRPNSYEQYF. The CDR3 region has the DNA TGTGCCAGCAGCTTAGCGCTTGGGCCCCGGCCGAATTCCTACGAGCAGTACTTC.

This chain links TRBV29-1 with TRBJ2-2; weak D call: TRBD2 (6 bases). Between the trimmed V and J ends, which lost 6 bases and 6 bases, there was a span of 11 bases. This CDR3 is 12 amino acids long. Looked up from germline, CDR1 is SQVTM and CDR2 is ANQGSEA. As DNA, the CDR3 is TGCAGCGTCTCCGGGGGTCCCGGGGAGCTGTTTTTT. Encoded protein: CSVSGGPGELFF.

The V call is TRBV11-2, the J call TRBJ2-1, with 8 nucleotides matching TRBD1. V shed 1 base and J 6 bases; nucleotides not matched to a gene: 8. The CDR3 covers 16 residues. The germline CDR1 and CDR2 sequences are SGHAT and FQNNGV. For the CDR3, the DNA is TGTGCCAGCAGCTTAGGTGGGACAGGCACCGGCAATGAGCAGTTCTTC. Translated: CASSLGGTGTGNEQFF.

A remark on this clonotype: This could be a read error, since a much larger clone is one nucleotide away. This sequence joins TRBV2 and TRBJ2-1; D could derive from TRBD1 or TRBD2 (5 bases each). Germline loops: CDR1 SNHLY, CDR2 FYNNEI. Trimming pared 9 bases from V and 10 bases from J, leaving 19 bases between. The CDR3 extends over 13 amino acids. The chain's CDR3 is CASSRDLSGEQFF. CDR3 coding DNA: TGTGCCAGTAGCCGGGACCTCAGTGGGGAGCAGTTCTTC.

The chain has TRBV9 and TRBJ2-5, with 16 bases fitting TRBD2. The V segment lost 3 bases and the J segment 4 bases; nucleotides outside the gene matches: 6. CDR1 and CDR2 (germline): SGDLS, YYNGEE. This CDR3 is built from 17 residues. Here the CDR3 reads CASSAGLAGGPRETQYF. The DNA for the CDR3 is TGTGCCAGCAGCGCGGGACTAGCGGGAGGGCCCCGAGAGACCCAGTACTTC. Based on the CDR3 plus reference TRBV9 and TRBJ2-5, the full variable domain is DSGVTQTPKHLITATGQRVTLRCSPRSGDLSVYWYQQSLDQGLQFLIQYYNGEERAKGNILERFSAQQFPDLHSELNLSSLELGDSALYFCASSAGLAGGPRETQYFGPGTRLLVL.